This T cell receptor beta chain was sequenced during a study of shared clonotypes between healthy human individuals. This clone appeared many times. Antigen: not known. Other DNA sequences from this sample encode an identical CDR3 as well. Germline lookup yields CDR1 SGHTA and CDR2 FQGNSA. CDR3 length: 14 amino acids. V lost 2 bases to trimming and J lost 0 bases, with 6 bases between them. Deep was the level at which the assay was run. Each sorted subset replicate got 200 ng genomic DNA, 25,000 to 35,000 genomes. TCRdb keeps only in-frame clones here, not all; method: immunoSEQ multiplex PCR. Of around 1.1 million clones in the sample, about four fifths are singletons; the top ten hold 0.61%. General study points: Non-shared clonotypes had lower generation probabilities than clonotypes shared by all four sorted-subset donors.

The chain is built from TRBV7-2 and TRBJ2-3; D not certain. The sequence was obtained from a man in his late teens or twenties in good health. Some clones in this sample may be carry-over from other donors' samples. The sequenced sample consisted of memory CD4+ T cells from PBMCs. Subset described: CD45RA-negative fraction. CDR3 bases: TGTGCCAGCAGCTTATATAGGAGCACAGATACGCAGTATTTT. Protein sequence: CASSLYRSTDTQYF.